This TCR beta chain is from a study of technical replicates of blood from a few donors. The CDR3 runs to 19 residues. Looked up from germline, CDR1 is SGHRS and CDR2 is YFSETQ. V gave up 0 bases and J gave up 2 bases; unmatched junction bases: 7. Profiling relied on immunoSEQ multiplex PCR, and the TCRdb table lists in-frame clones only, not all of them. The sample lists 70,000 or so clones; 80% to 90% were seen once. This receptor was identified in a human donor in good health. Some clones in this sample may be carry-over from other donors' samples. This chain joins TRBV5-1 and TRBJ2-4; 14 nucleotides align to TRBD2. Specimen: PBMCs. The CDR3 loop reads CASSLGGLAGDGSKNIQYF. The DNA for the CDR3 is TGCGCCAGCAGCTTGGGGGGACTAGCGGGAGACGGGTCCAAAAACATTCAGTACTTC.